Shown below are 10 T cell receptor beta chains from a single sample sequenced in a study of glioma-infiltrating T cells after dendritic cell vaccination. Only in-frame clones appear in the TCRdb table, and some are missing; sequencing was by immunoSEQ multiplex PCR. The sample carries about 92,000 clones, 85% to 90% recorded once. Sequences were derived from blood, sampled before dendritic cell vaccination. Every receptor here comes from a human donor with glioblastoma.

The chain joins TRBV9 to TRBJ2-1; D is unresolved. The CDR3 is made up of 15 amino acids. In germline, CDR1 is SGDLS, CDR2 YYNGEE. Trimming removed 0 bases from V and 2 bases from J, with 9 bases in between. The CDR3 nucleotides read TGTGCCAGCAGCGTAGGGGCTGTGGCCTACAATGAGCAGTTCTTC. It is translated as CASSVGAVAYNEQFF.

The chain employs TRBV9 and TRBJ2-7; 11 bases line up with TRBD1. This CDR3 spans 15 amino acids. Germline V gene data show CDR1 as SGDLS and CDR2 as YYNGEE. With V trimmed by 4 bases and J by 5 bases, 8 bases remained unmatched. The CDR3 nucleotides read TGTGCCAGCAGCCCGTGGACAGGGGGCCTTGACGAGCAGTACTTC. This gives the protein CASSPWTGGLDEQYF.

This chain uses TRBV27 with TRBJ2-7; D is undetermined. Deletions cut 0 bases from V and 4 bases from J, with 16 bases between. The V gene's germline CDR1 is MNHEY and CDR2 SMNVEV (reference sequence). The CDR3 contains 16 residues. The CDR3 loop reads CASSLSWRLPEYEQYF. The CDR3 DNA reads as TGTGCCAGCAGTTTATCTTGGCGGCTACCGGAGTACGAGCAGTACTTC.

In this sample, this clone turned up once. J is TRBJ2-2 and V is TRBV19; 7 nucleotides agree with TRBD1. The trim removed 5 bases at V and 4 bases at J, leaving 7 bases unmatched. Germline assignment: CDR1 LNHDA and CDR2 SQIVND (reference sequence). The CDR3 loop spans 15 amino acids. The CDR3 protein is CASSFDRAGTGELFF. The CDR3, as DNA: TGTGCCAGTAGTTTTGACAGGGCCGGCACCGGGGAGCTGTTTTTT.

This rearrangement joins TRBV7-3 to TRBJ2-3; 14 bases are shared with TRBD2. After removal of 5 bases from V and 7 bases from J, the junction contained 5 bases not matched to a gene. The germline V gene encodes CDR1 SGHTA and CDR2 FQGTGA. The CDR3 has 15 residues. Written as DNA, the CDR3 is TGTGCCAGCAGCACTGGGACTAGCGGGAGTAATACGCAGTATTTT. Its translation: CASSTGTSGSNTQYF.

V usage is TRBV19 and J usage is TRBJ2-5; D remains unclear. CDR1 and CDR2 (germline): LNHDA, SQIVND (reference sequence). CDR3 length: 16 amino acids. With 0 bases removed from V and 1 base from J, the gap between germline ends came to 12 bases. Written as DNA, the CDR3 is TGTGCCAGTAGTATAGATATTAACAGACCCCAAGAGACCCAGTACTTC. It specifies CASSIDINRPQETQYF.

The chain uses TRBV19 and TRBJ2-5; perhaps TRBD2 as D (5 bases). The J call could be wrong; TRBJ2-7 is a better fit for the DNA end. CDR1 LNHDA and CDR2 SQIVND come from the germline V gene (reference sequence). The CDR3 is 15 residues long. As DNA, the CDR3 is TGTGCCAGTAGTATTTTTTCGTTTGGGAGCTACGAGCAGTACTTC. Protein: CASSIFSFGSYEQYF.

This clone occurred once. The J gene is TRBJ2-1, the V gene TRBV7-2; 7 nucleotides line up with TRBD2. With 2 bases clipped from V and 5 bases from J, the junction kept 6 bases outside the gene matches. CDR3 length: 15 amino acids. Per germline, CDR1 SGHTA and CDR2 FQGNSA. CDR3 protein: CASSLQAGNNNEQFF. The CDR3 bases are TGTGCCAGCAGCTTACAAGCGGGAAACAACAATGAGCAGTTCTTC.

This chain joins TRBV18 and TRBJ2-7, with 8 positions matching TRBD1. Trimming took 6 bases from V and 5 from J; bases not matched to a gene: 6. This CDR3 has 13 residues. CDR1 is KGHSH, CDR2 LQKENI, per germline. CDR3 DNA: TGTGCCAGCTCGAGACAGGGGTTGAACGAGCAGTACTTC. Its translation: CASSRQGLNEQYF.

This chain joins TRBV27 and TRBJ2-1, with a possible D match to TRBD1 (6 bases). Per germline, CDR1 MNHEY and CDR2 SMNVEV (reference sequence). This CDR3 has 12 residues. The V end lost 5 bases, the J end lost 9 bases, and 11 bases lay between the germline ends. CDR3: CASSPQGGEQFF. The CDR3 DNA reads TGTGCCAGCAGTCCACAGGGCGGTGAGCAGTTCTTC.